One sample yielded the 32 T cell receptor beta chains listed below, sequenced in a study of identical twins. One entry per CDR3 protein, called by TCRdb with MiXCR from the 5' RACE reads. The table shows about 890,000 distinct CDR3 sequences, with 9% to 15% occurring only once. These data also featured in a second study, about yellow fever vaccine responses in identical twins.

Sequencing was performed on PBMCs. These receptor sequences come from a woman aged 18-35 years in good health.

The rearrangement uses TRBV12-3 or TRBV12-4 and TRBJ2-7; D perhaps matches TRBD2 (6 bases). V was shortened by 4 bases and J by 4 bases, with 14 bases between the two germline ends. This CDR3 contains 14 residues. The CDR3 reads CASSSREAGYEQYF. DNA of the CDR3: TGTGCCAGCAGTTCTCGAGAAGCGGGTTACGAGCAGTACTTC.

CDR3 in DNA: TGCGCCAGCAGCGAGGGACAGGTACAAGAGACCCAGTACTTC. Protein: CASSEGQVQETQYF. V and J are TRBV5-1 and TRBJ2-5; TRBD1 matches at 8 bases. V lost 4 bases, J lost 2 bases, and 4 bases stayed unmatched. Germline CDR1 SGHRS, CDR2 YFSETQ. CDR3 length: 14 amino acids. Supplemented by reference TRBV5-1 and TRBJ2-5, the full variable domain reads KAGVTQTPRYLIKTRGQQVTLSCSPISGHRSVSWYQQTPGQGLQFLFEYFSETQRNKGNFPGRFSGRQFSNSRSEMNVSTLELGDSALYLCASSEGQVQETQYFGPGTRLLVL.

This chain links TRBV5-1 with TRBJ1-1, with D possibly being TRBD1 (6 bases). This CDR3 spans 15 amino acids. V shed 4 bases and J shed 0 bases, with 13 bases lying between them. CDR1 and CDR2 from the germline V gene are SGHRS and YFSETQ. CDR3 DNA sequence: TGCGCCAGCAGCCTAAGACAGGATATGAACACTGAAGCTTTCTTT. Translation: CASSLRQDMNTEAFF.

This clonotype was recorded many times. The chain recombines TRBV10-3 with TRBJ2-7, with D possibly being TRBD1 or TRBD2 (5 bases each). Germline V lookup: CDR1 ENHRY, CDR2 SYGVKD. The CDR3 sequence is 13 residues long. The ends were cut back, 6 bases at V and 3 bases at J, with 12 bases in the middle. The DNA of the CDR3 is TGTGCCATCAGGGACACTGGAGGCTACGAGCAGTACTTC. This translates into CAIRDTGGYEQYF.

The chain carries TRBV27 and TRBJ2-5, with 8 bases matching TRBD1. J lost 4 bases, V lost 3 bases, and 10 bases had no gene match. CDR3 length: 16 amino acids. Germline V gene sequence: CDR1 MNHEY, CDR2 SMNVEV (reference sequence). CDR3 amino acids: CASSFSLTGGGETQYF. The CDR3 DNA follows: TGTGCCAGCAGTTTCTCACTTACAGGGGGAGGAGAGACCCAGTACTTC.

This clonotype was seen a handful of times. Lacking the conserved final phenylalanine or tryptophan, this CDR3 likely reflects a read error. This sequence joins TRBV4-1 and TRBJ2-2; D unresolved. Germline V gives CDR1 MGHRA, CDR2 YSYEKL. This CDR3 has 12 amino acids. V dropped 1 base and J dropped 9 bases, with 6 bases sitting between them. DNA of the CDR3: TGCGCCAGCAGCCAAGCCCCCAGGGAGCTGTTTGTT. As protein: CASSQAPRELFV.

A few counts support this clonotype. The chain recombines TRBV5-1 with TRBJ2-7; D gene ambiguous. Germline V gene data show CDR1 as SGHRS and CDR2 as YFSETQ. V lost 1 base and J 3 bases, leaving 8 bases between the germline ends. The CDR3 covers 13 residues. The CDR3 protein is CASSLRQHYEQYF. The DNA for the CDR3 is TGCGCCAGCAGCTTGAGGCAGCACTACGAGCAGTACTTC.

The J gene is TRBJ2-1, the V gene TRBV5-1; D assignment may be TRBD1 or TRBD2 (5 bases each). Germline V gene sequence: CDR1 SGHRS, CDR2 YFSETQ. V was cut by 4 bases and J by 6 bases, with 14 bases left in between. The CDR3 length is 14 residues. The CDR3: CASSPDLRGNEQFF. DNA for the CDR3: TGCGCCAGCAGCCCGGACTTGAGGGGCAATGAGCAGTTCTTC.

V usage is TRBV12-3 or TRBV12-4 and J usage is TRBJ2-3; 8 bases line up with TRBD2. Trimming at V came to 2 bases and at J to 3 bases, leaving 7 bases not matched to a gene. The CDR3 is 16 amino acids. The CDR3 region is CASSLRNGGATDTQYF. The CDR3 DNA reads TGTGCCAGCAGTTTAAGGAACGGGGGGGCAACAGATACGCAGTATTTT.

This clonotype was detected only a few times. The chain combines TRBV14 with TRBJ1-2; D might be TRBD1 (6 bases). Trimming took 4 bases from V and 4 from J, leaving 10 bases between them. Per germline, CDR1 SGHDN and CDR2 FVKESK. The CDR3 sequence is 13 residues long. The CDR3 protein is CASSRGDTYGYTF. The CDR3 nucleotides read TGTGCCAGCAGCCGAGGGGACACCTATGGCTACACCTTC.

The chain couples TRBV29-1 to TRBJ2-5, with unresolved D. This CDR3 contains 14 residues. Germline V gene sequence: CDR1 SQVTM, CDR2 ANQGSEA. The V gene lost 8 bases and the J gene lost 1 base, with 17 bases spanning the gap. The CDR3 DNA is TGCAGCTACCGTGTGTCTCGTTTCCAAGAGACCCAGTACTTC. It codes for CSYRVSRFQETQYF. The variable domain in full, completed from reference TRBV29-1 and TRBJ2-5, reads SAVISQKPSRDICQRGTSLTIQCQVDSQVTMMFWYRQQPGQSLTLIATANQGSEATYESGFVIDKFPISRPNLTFSTLTVSNMSPEDSSIYLCSYRVSRFQETQYFGPGTRLLVL.

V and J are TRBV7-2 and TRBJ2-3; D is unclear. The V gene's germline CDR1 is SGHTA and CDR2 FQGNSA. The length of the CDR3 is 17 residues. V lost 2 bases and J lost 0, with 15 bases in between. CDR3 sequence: CASSLRSRSPSTDTQYF. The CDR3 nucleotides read TGTGCCAGCAGCTTAAGGAGTCGGAGCCCTAGCACAGATACGCAGTATTTT.

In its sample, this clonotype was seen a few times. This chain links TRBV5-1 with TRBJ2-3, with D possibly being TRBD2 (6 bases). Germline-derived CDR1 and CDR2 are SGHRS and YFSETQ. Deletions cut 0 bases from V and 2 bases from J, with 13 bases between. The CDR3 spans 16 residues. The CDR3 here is CASSLDYQRATDTQYF. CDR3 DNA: TGCGCCAGCAGCTTGGATTATCAGCGGGCCACAGATACGCAGTATTTT.

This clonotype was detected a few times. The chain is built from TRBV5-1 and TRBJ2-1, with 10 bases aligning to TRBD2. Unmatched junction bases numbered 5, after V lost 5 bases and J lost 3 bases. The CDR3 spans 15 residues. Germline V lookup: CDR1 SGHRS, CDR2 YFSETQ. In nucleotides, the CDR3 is TGCGCCAGCAGGCCTAGCGGGAGTTACTACAATGAGCAGTTCTTC. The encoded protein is CASRPSGSYYNEQFF.

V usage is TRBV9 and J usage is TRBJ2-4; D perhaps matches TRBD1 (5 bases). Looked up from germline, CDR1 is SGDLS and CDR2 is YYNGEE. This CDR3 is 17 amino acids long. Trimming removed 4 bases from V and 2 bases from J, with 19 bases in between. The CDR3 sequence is CASSPWRGKGPKNIQYF. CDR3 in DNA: TGTGCCAGCAGCCCCTGGCGTGGGAAGGGGCCCAAAAACATTCAGTACTTC.

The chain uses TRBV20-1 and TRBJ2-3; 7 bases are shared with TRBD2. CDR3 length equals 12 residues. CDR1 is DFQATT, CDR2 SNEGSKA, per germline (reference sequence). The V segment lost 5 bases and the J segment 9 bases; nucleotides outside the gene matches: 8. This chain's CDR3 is CSAHLAGATQYF. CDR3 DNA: TGCAGTGCTCACTTAGCGGGCGCGACGCAGTATTTT.

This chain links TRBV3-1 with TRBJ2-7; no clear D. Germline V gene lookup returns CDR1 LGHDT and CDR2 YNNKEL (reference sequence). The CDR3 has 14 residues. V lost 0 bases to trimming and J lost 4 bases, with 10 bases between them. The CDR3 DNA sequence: TGTGCCAGCAGCCAAGACGGAAAGCCTTACGAGCAGTACTTC. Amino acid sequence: CASSQDGKPYEQYF.

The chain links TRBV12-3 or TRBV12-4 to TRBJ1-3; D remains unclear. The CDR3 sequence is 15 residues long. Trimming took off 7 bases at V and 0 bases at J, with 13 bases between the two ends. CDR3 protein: CASTYRSRSGNTIYF. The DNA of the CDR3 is TGTGCCAGCACCTACCGGAGCCGCTCTGGAAACACCATATATTTT.

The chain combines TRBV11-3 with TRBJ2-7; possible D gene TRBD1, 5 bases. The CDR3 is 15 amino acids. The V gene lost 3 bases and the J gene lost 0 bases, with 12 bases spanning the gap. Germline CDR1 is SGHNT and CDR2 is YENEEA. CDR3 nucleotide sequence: TGTGCCAGCAGCTTGGGGCACTTGCTCTCCTACGAGCAGTACTTC. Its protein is CASSLGHLLSYEQYF.

CDR3 DNA: TGTGCCACCAGCAGAGATCGGCTAGCGGGGGCCACACCGTACGAGCAGTACGTC. It encodes CATSRDRLAGATPYEQYV. V usage is TRBV15 and J usage is TRBJ2-7, with 10 nucleotides matching TRBD2. V gave up 0 bases and J gave up 4 bases; unmatched junction bases: 12. The length of the CDR3 is 18 residues. Germline loops: CDR1 LNHNV, CDR2 YYDKDF (reference sequence).

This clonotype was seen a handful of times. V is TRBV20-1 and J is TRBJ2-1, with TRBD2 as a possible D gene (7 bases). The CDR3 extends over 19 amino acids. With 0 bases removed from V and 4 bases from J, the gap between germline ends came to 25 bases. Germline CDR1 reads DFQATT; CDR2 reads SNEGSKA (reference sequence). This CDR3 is CSARDQVGAGGVKYNEQFF. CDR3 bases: TGCAGTGCTAGAGATCAAGTGGGGGCTGGGGGGGTGAAATACAATGAGCAGTTCTTC.

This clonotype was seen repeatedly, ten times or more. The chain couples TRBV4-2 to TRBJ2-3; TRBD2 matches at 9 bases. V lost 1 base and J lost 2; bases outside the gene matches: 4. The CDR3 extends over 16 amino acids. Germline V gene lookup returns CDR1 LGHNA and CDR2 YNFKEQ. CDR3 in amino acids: CASSQVLAGTTDTQYF. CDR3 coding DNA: TGTGCCAGCAGCCAAGTTCTAGCGGGGACCACAGATACGCAGTATTTT.

The CDR3 region is CASSQWQFSGGTGELFF. In DNA form, the CDR3 reads TGTGCCAGCAGCCAATGGCAGTTTAGCGGGGGCACCGGGGAGCTGTTTTTT. The chain carries TRBV3-1 and TRBJ2-2; 9 positions agree with TRBD2. Germline-derived CDR1 and CDR2 are LGHDT and YNNKEL (reference sequence). V trimming: 2 bases; J trimming: 4 bases; junction bases outside the gene matches: 8. This CDR3 contains 17 residues.

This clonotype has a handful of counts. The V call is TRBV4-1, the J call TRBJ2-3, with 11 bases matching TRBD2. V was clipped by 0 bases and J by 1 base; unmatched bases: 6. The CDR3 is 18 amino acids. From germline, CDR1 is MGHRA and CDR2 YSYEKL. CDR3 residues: CASSQDRASGGRTDTQYF. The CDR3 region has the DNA TGCGCCAGCAGCCAAGATAGGGCTAGCGGGGGGCGCACAGATACGCAGTATTTT.

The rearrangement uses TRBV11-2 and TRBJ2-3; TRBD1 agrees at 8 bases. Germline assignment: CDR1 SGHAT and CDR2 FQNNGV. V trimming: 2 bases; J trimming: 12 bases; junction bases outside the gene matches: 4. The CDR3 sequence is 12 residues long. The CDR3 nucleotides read TGTGCCAGCAGCTTATCCGGACAGGGACAGTATTTT. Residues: CASSLSGQGQYF.

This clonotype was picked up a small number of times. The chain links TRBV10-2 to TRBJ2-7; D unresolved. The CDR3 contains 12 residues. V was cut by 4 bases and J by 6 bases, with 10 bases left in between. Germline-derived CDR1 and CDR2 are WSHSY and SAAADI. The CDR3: CASSARDGEQYV. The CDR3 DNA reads TGCGCCAGCAGTGCAAGAGATGGCGAGCAGTACGTC.

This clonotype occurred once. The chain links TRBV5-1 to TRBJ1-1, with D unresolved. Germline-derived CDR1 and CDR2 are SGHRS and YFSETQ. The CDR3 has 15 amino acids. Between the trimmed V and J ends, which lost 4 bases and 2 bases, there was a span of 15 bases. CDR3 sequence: CASSPSRQLNTEAFF. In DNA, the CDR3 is TGCGCCAGCAGCCCCTCCCGGCAGCTCAACACTGAAGCTTTCTTT. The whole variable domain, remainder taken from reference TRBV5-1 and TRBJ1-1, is KAGVTQTPRYLIKTRGQQVTLSCSPISGHRSVSWYQQTPGQGLQFLFEYFSETQRNKGNFPGRFSGRQFSNSRSEMNVSTLELGDSALYLCASSPSRQLNTEAFFGQGTRLTVV.

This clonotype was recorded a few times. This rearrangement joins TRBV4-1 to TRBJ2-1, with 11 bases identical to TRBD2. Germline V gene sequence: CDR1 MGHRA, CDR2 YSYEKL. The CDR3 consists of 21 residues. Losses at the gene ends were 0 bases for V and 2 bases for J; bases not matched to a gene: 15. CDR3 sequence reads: CASSQEFLSPSGRRPYNEQFF. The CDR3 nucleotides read TGCGCCAGCAGCCAAGAATTCCTCTCCCCTAGCGGGAGGAGGCCCTACAATGAGCAGTTCTTC.

This CDR3 is CASRGPTDRETQYF. CDR3 nucleotide sequence: TGTGCCAGCAGGGGACCCACTGACCGGGAGACCCAGTACTTC. This chain uses TRBV2 with TRBJ2-5; D may be TRBD1 or TRBD2 (5 bases each). This CDR3 region has 14 residues. Germline V gene sequence: CDR1 SNHLY, CDR2 FYNNEI. Trimming took off 6 bases at V and 5 bases at J, with 16 bases between the two ends.

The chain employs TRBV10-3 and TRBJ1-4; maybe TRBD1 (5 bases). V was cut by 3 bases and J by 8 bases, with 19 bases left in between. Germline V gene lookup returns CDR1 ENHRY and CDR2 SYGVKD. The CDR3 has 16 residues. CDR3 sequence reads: CAISDPGRGDGEKLFF. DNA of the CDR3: TGTGCCATCAGTGACCCGGGGCGAGGGGATGGCGAAAAACTGTTTTTT.

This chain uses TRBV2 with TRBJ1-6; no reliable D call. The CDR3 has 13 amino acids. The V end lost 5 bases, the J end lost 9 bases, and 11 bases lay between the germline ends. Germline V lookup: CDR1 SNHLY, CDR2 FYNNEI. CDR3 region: CASSIGQSSPLHF. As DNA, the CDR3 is TGTGCCAGCAGTATTGGCCAGAGTTCACCCCTCCACTTT. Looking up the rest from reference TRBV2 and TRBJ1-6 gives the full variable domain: EPEVTQTPSHQVTQMGQEVILRCVPISNHLYFYWYRQILGQKVEFLVSFYNNEISEKSEIFDDQFSVERPDGSNFTLKIRSTKLEDSAMYFCASSIGQSSPLHFGNGTRLTVT.

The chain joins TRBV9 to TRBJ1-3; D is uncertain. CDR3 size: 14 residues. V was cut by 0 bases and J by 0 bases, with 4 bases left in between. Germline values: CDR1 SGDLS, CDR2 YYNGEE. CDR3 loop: CASSVDVSGNTIYF. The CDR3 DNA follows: TGTGCCAGCAGCGTAGACGTCTCTGGAAACACCATATATTTT.